Included here is one T cell receptor beta chain sequence, with context. The record originates from a study of OX40 agonist ivuxolimab in advanced cancers. The germline V gene has CDR1 SGHAT and CDR2 FQNNGV. The CDR3 runs 17 residues. V dropped 6 bases and J dropped 1; count of bases not matched to a gene: 10. Produced via immunoSEQ multiplex PCR; TCRdb's table is partial and in-frame only. The data show 70,000 to 80,000 clones, 65% to 85% seen once. The chain carries TRBV11-2 and TRBJ2-3, with 10 bases aligning to TRBD2. This sequence originates from an adult with an advanced solid tumor such as melanoma, head and neck, liver or kidney cancer. The sample here was CD4+ or CD8+ T cells sorted from blood, taken in a trial of the OX40 agonist ivuxolimab. CDR3 sequence reads: CASSRLNLAGGTDTQYF. CDR3 DNA: TGTGCCAGCAGTAGACTAAACCTAGCGGGGGGCACAGATACGCAGTATTTT.